This paragraph reports one T cell receptor beta chain. Per germline, CDR1 ENHRY and CDR2 SYGVKD. The CDR3 runs to 12 residues. The data originate from a study of PD-1 blockade in classical Hodgkin lymphoma. Patients all relapsed after autologous stem cell transplantation, and there was variation in brentuximab vedotin exposure. Assay: immunoSEQ multiplex PCR; the TCRdb copy retains only in-frame clones and omits some. Of 43,000 or so clones in the sample, roughly 73% are singletons; the top ten hold more than 9.5%. This sequence originates from a human donor with classical Hodgkin lymphoma. Sequencing was performed on peripheral blood mononuclear cells (PBMCs), taken at baseline. The J gene is TRBJ2-2, the V gene TRBV10-3; maybe TRBD2 (6 bases). This CDR3 reads CVTRGKTGELFF. As DNA, the CDR3 is TGTGTCACACGGGGGAAAACCGGGGAGCTGTTTTTT.